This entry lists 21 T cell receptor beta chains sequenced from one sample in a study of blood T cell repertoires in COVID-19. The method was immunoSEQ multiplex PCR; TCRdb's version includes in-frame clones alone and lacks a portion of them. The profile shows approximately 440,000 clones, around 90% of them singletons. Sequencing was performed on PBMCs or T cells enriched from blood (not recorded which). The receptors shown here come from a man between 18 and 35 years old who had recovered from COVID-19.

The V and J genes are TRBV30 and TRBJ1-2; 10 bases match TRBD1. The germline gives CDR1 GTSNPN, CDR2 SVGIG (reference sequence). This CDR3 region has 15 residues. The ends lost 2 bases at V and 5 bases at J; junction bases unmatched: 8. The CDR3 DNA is TGTGCCTGGAGTATACCGGGACAGGGGACGTATGGCTACACCTTC. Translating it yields CAWSIPGQGTYGYTF.

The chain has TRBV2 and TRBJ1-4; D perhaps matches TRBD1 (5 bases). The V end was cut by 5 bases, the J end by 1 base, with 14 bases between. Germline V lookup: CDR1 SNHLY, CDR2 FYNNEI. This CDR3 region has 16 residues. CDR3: CASSPLLGGTNEKLFF. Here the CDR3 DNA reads TGTGCCAGCAGTCCCTTGCTGGGGGGAACTAATGAAAAACTGTTTTTT.

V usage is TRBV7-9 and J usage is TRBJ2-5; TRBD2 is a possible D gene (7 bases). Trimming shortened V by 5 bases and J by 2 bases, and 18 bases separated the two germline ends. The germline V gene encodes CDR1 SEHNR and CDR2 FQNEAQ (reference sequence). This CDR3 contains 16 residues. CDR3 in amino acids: CASSQGYGGTQETQYF. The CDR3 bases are TGTGCCAGCAGCCAGGGGTACGGGGGGACACAAGAGACCCAGTACTTC.

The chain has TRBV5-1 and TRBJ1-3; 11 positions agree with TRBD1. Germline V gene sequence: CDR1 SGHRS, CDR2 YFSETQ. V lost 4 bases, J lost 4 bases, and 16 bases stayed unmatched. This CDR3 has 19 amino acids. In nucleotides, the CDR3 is TGCGCCAGCAGCCGCGGACAGGGGGCTTTCGGATTGGGCGGAAACACCATATATTTT. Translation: CASSRGQGAFGLGGNTIYF.

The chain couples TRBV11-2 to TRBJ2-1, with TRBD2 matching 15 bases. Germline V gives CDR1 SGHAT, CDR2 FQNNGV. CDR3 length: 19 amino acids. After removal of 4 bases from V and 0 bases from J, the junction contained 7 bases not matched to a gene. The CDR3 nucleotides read TGTGCCAGCAGCTCTCGCCCGGGACTAGCGGGGGGCTCCTACAATGAGCAGTTCTTC. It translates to CASSSRPGLAGGSYNEQFF.

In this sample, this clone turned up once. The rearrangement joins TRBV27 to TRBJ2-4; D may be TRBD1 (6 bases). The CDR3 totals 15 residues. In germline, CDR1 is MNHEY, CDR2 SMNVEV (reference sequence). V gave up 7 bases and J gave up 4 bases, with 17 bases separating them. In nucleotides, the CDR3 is TGTGCCAGCAATAACCTAGGACAGAAAAAAAACATTCAGTACTTC. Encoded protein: CASNNLGQKKNIQYF.

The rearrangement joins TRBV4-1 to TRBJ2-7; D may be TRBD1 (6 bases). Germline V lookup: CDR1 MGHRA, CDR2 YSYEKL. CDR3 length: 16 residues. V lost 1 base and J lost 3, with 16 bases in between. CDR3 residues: CASSQAHGTPNYEQYF. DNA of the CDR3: TGCGCCAGCAGCCAAGCCCACGGGACACCTAACTACGAGCAGTACTTC.

The CDR3 DNA reads as TGCGCCAGCAGCTTGGCGCCCCTAGAGACGGGGACCCAGTACTTC. It encodes CASSLAPLETGTQYF. The rearrangement uses TRBV5-1 and TRBJ2-5; D gene unclear. The CDR3 loop spans 15 amino acids. The V and J ends lost 0 bases and 7 bases respectively, with 16 bases between them. CDR1 SGHRS and CDR2 YFSETQ come from the germline V gene. The entire variable domain, with the rest obtained from reference TRBV5-1 and TRBJ2-5, is as follows: KAGVTQTPRYLIKTRGQQVTLSCSPISGHRSVSWYQQTPGQGLQFLFEYFSETQRNKGNFPGRFSGRQFSNSRSEMNVSTLELGDSALYLCASSLAPLETGTQYFGPGTRLLVL.

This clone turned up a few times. The CDR3 DNA follows: TGTGCCAGCAAAAGGGAGGACACCATATATTTT. Translated, it gives CASKREDTIYF. This chain joins TRBV2 and TRBJ1-3; no definite D call. V lost 7 bases and J 8 bases, leaving 9 bases between the germline ends. The CDR3 length is 11 residues. Germline assignment: CDR1 SNHLY and CDR2 FYNNEI. Full variable domain (remainder filled in from reference TRBV2 and TRBJ1-3): EPEVTQTPSHQVTQMGQEVILRCVPISNHLYFYWYRQILGQKVEFLVSFYNNEISEKSEIFDDQFSVERPDGSNFTLKIRSTKLEDSAMYFCASKREDTIYFGEGSWLTVV.

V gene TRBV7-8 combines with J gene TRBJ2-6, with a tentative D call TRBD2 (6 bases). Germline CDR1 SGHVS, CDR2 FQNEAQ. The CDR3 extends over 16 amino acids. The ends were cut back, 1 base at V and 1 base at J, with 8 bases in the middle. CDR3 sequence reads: CASSLVGSSGANVLTF. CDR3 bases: TGTGCCAGCAGCTTAGTCGGGAGTTCTGGGGCCAACGTCCTGACTTTC.

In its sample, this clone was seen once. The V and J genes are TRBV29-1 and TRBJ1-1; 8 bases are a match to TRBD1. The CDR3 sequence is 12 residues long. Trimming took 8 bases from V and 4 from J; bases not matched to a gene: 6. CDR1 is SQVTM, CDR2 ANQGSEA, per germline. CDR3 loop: CSSQTGATEAFF. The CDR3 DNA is TGCAGCTCGCAGACAGGGGCCACTGAAGCTTTCTTT.

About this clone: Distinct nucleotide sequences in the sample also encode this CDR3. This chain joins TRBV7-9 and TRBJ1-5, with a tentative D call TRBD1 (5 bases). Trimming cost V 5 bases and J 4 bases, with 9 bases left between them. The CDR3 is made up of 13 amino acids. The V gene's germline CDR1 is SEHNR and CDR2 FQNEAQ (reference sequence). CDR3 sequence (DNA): TGTGCCAGCAGCCAGGGTGGTAATCAGCCCCAGCATTTT. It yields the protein CASSQGGNQPQHF. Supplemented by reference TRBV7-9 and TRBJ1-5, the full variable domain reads DTGVSQNPRHKITKRGQNVTFRCDPISEHNRLYWYRQTLGQGPEFLTYFQNEAQLEKSRLLSDRFSAERPKGSFSTLEIQRTEQGDSAMYLCASSQGGNQPQHFGDGTRLSIL.

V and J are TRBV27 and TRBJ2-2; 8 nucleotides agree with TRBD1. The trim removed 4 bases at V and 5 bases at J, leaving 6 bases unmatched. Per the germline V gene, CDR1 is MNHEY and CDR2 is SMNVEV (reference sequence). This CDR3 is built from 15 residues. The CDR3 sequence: CASSSGQDWTGELFF. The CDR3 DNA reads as TGTGCCAGCAGTTCGGGACAGGATTGGACCGGGGAGCTGTTTTTT.

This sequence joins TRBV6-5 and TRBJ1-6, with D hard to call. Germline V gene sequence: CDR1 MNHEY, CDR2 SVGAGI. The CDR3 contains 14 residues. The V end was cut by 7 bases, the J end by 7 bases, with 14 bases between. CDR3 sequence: CASTLITGNSPLHF. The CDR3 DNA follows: TGTGCCAGCACCCTAATTACGGGGAATTCACCCCTCCACTTT.

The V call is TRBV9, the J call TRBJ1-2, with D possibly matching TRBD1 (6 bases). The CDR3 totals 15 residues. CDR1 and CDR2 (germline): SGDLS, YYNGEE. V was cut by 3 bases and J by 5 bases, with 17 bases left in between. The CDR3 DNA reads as TGTGCCAGCAGCGCAACGACAGGCTTATCATATGGCTACACCTTC. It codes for CASSATTGLSYGYTF.

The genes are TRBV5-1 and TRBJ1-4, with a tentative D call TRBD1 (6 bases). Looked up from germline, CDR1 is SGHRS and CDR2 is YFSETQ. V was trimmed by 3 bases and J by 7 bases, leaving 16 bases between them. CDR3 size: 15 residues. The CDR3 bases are TGCGCCAGCAGCTCTGACAGGTTTCCCGTTGAAAAACTGTTTTTT. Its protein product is CASSSDRFPVEKLFF.

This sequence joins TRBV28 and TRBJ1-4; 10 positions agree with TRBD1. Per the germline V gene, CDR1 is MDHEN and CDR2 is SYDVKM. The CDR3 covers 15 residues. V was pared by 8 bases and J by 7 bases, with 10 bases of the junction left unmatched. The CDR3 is CASSGSGTGVEKLFF. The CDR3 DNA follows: TGTGCCAGCTCAGGAAGCGGGACAGGGGTTGAAAAACTGTTTTTT.

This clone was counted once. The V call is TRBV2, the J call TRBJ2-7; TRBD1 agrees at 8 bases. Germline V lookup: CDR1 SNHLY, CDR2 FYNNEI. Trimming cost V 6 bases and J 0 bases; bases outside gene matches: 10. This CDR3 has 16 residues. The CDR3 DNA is TGTGCCAGCAGCCCGGGACAGGCAGAAAACTCCTACGAGCAGTACTTC. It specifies CASSPGQAENSYEQYF. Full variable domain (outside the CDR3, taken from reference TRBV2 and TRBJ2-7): EPEVTQTPSHQVTQMGQEVILRCVPISNHLYFYWYRQILGQKVEFLVSFYNNEISEKSEIFDDQFSVERPDGSNFTLKIRSTKLEDSAMYFCASSPGQAENSYEQYFGPGTRLTVT.

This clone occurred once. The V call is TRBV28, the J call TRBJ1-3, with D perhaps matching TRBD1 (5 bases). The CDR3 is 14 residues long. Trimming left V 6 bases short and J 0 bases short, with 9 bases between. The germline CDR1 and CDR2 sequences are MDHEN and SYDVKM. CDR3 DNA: TGTGCCAGCAGAGAAACAGGCTCTGGAAACACCATATATTTT. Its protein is CASRETGSGNTIYF.

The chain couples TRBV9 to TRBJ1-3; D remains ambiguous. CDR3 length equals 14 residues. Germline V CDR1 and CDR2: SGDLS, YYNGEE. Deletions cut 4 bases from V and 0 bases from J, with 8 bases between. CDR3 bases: TGTGCCAGCAGCATCGGGAGCTCTGGAAACACCATATATTTT. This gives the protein CASSIGSSGNTIYF.

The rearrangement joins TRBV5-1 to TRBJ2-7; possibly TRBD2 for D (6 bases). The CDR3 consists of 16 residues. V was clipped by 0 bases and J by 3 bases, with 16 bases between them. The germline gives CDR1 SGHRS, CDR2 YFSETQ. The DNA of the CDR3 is TGCGCCAGCAGCTTGGGGTGGAGGGAGACATTCTACGAGCAGTACTTC. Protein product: CASSLGWRETFYEQYF.